The 9 T cell receptor beta chains below all came from one sample that was sequenced in a study of blood T cell repertoires in COVID-19 (dated by TCRdb to between 2020 and 2021). The library was produced with the immunoSEQ multiplex PCR assay. In TCRdb, the immuneACCESS table is reduced to in-frame sequences with V and J assigned. These tables do not hold every clone; where another copy was compared, an unresolved V gene accounts for under half, and the others remain unexplained. The sample records about 180,000 clones, roughly 88% of which are singletons. Jointly, the top ten make up less than 8% of the sample. The sample comprised peripheral blood. These receptors originate from a man aged 80 or over with COVID-19, enrolled during active disease.

The chain's CDR3 is CASSLGTGGGTEAFF. The CDR3 DNA reads as TGTGCCAGCAGTTTGGGGACAGGGGGCGGAACTGAAGCTTTCTTT. V usage is TRBV27 and J usage is TRBJ1-1; 12 positions match TRBD1. V lost 3 bases and J lost 5; bases outside the gene matches: 4. Germline assignment: CDR1 MNHEY and CDR2 SMNVEV (reference sequence). The CDR3 is made up of 15 amino acids.

This sequence joins TRBV6-5 and TRBJ1-6; D is perhaps TRBD1 (5 bases). Germline V gene sequence: CDR1 MNHEY, CDR2 SVGAGI. V lost 6 bases and J lost 8, with 14 bases in between. The CDR3 is 14 residues long. The CDR3 protein is CASSSDSQYSPLHF. The CDR3 DNA reads TGTGCCAGCAGCTCAGACAGCCAGTATTCACCCCTCCACTTT.

The chain has TRBV5-1 and TRBJ1-4; the D is unclear. Germline V gene data show CDR1 as SGHRS and CDR2 as YFSETQ. Trimming cost V 0 bases and J 5 bases, with 2 bases left between them. The CDR3 runs to 12 residues. Here the CDR3 reads CASSLVNEKLFF. The CDR3 bases are TGCGCCAGCAGCTTGGTAAATGAAAAACTGTTTTTT.

V and J are TRBV5-1 and TRBJ2-5; D is unclear. Germline CDR1 and CDR2: SGHRS and YFSETQ. The CDR3 is 13 amino acids. V was clipped by 4 bases and J by 1 base, with 8 bases between them. CDR3: CASSQLAQETQYF. The CDR3 DNA is TGCGCCAGCAGCCAATTGGCCCAAGAGACCCAGTACTTC.

This chain links TRBV5-1 with TRBJ1-1; a weak D match, TRBD1 (5 bases). The length of the CDR3 is 13 residues. V was pared by 4 bases and J by 11 bases, with 18 bases between. Germline assignment: CDR1 SGHRS and CDR2 YFSETQ. The CDR3 region has the DNA TGCGCCAGCAGCCCCTCGGGGGAGTGGAACGCTTTCTTT. Residues: CASSPSGEWNAFF. The full variable domain, rest sourced from reference TRBV5-1 and TRBJ1-1, is KAGVTQTPRYLIKTRGQQVTLSCSPISGHRSVSWYQQTPGQGLQFLFEYFSETQRNKGNFPGRFSGRQFSNSRSEMNVSTLELGDSALYLCASSPSGEWNAFFGQGTRLTVV.

The CDR3 reads CASSQSGGNQPQHF. The CDR3 nucleotides read TGTGCCAGCAGCCAATCGGGCGGCAATCAGCCCCAGCATTTT. The genes are TRBV16 and TRBJ1-5; no clear D gene. CDR3 length: 14 amino acids. V was shortened by 0 bases and J by 2 bases, with 5 bases between the two germline ends. The V gene's germline CDR1 is KGHSY and CDR2 FQNENV. Filled out from reference TRBV16 and TRBJ1-5, the complete variable domain reads GEEVAQTPKHLVRGEGQKAKLYCAPIKGHSYVFWYQQVLKNEFKFLISFQNENVFDETGMPKERFSAKCLPNSPCSLEIQATKLEDSAVYFCASSQSGGNQPQHFGDGTRLSIL.

The rearrangement uses TRBV7-3 and TRBJ1-1; 7 bases match TRBD1. In germline, CDR1 is SGHTA, CDR2 FQGTGA. The V gene end was trimmed by 5 bases and the J gene end by 4 bases; junction bases not matched to a gene: 4. The CDR3 extends over 13 amino acids. The CDR3, as DNA: TGTGCCAGCAGCCAACAGGGGCCCACTGAAGCTTTCTTT. Its translation is CASSQQGPTEAFF.

The chain carries TRBV4-2 and TRBJ1-4; D is perhaps TRBD1 (6 bases). V lost 3 bases and J lost 7, with 21 bases in between. The V gene's germline CDR1 is LGHNA and CDR2 YNFKEQ. This CDR3 is 17 amino acids long. CDR3 sequence (DNA): TGTGCCAGCAGCCAGCAAGGGATCAGGGGCCCAATTGAAAAACTGTTTTTT. Encoded protein: CASSQQGIRGPIEKLFF.

V gene TRBV24-1 combines with J gene TRBJ1-5; D ambiguous. The CDR3 runs 14 residues. Germline V gives CDR1 KGHDR, CDR2 SFDVKD. V was shortened by 5 bases and J by 0 bases, with 7 bases between the two germline ends. The DNA for the CDR3 is TGTGCCACCAGTGGAGCATATAGCAATCAGCCCCAGCATTTT. Translation gives CATSGAYSNQPQHF.